Following are 29 T cell receptor beta chains from one sample sequenced in a study of T cells in Graves' hyperthyroidism and ophthalmopathy (dated by TCRdb to about 2019). The receptor library was made with multiplex PCR. Data came from an Illumina HiSeq 2000. The TCR beta CDR3 regions were amplified from RNA transcripts. The TCR CDR3 was subjected to a first round of RT-PCR using the HTBI primer set and the Qiagen OneStep RT-PCR kit. TCRdb trimmed the raw reads at Q25, called clones with MiXCR and kept productive beta chains. One record per CDR3 amino acid sequence lists the most common genes and DNA. This sample holds about 700,000 distinct CDR3 sequences; less than 15% were observed only once. The top ten constitute 9.5% to 13% of the sample. Sequenced: blood. The source is a woman aged 18-29 years with Graves' hyperthyroidism.

This clonotype was picked up many times. This rearrangement joins TRBV7-9 to TRBJ2-5, with TRBD1 as a possible D gene (8 bases). Trimming took 5 bases from V and 4 from J, leaving 17 bases between them. The CDR3 contains 15 residues. Germline V gene sequence: CDR1 SEHNR, CDR2 FQNEAQ (reference sequence). CDR3 region: CASSPPGGGRETQYF. The CDR3, as DNA: TGTGCCAGCAGCCCCCCAGGGGGCGGGAGAGAGACCCAGTACTTC.

The CDR3 DNA reads as TGTGCCAGCACCTCAGGACAGGGGCGTAACTATGGCTACACCTTC. Its protein is CASTSGQGRNYGYTF. The rearrangement joins TRBV7-2 to TRBJ1-2, with TRBD1 matching over 9 bases. V shed 7 bases and J 1 base; nucleotides not matched to a gene: 7. CDR1 and CDR2 from the germline V gene are SGHTA and FQGNSA. CDR3 size: 15 residues.

V and J are TRBV12-3 or TRBV12-4 and TRBJ2-1; TRBD2 aligns across 8 bases. Germline trimming cut 5 bases from V and 2 bases from J; bases unmatched to any gene: 5. The CDR3 sequence is 15 residues long. CDR3 sequence: CASSPAGVTYNEQFF. CDR3 DNA sequence: TGTGCCAGCAGTCCAGCGGGAGTCACCTACAATGAGCAGTTCTTC.

The chain uses TRBV19 and TRBJ1-5, with 8 bases identical to TRBD1. CDR3 length: 15 amino acids. V was clipped by 4 bases and J by 4 bases; unmatched bases: 6. The germline gives CDR1 LNHDA, CDR2 SQIVND (reference sequence). The CDR3 DNA sequence: TGTGCCAGTAGTAACGAGAACAGGGGGAATCAGCCCCAGCATTTT. Its protein product is CASSNENRGNQPQHF.

In this sample, this clonotype turned up a few times. The chain employs TRBV6-1 and TRBJ2-3; D is perhaps TRBD1 (5 bases). Germline lookup yields CDR1 MNHNS and CDR2 SASEGT. The V and J ends lost 5 bases and 0 bases respectively, with 12 bases between them. The length of the CDR3 is 15 residues. CDR3 DNA sequence: TGTGCCAGCAGTCGCCAGGGTGGAAGCACAGATACGCAGTATTTT. Its protein is CASSRQGGSTDTQYF.

The rearrangement links TRBV4-1 to TRBJ2-7; 7 bases agree with TRBD2. Germline loops: CDR1 MGHRA, CDR2 YSYEKL. Unmatched junction bases numbered 15, after V lost 2 bases and J lost 2 bases. The CDR3 totals 18 residues. The DNA of the CDR3 is TGCGCCAGCAGCCAATCTCCCCTTGGCGGGAGCAAGACCTACGAGCAGTACTTC. Translated, it gives CASSQSPLGGSKTYEQYF.

The chain carries TRBV4-1 and TRBJ1-1, with 9 positions matching TRBD1. The germline CDR1 and CDR2 sequences are MGHRA and YSYEKL. This CDR3 has 14 amino acids. Trimming took 5 bases from V and 1 from J; bases not matched to a gene: 2. Here the CDR3 reads CASSYRGQNTEAFF. In DNA, the CDR3 is TGCGCCAGCAGCTACAGGGGGCAGAACACTGAAGCTTTCTTT.

In its sample, this clonotype was seen many times. This chain joins TRBV2 and TRBJ2-3, with TRBD1 identical over 9 bases. With V trimmed by 5 bases and J by 6 bases, 9 bases remained unmatched. Germline CDR1 is SNHLY and CDR2 is FYNNEI. The CDR3 runs 15 residues. CDR3 sequence: CASSPDRGYTDTQYF. CDR3 sequence (DNA): TGTGCCAGCAGTCCTGACAGGGGGTACACGGATACGCAGTATTTT.

The chain links TRBV27 to TRBJ1-2; no clear D. V shed 5 bases and J shed 7 bases, with 14 bases lying between them. Germline values: CDR1 MNHEY, CDR2 SMNVEV (reference sequence). This CDR3 contains 13 residues. The CDR3 nucleotides are TGTGCCAGCAGTCCCCTAGGGATGGTTGGCTACACCTTC. Amino acids: CASSPLGMVGYTF.

In this sample, this clonotype turned up many times. The chain is built from TRBV7-9 and TRBJ2-7; D might be TRBD1 (6 bases). The CDR3 is 11 residues long. The V end was cut by 10 bases, the J end by 6 bases, with 13 bases between. Germline-derived CDR1 and CDR2 are SEHNR and FQNEAQ (reference sequence). The CDR3 sequence: CATEGVFEQYF. The CDR3 region has the DNA TGTGCCACCGAGGGGGTGTTCGAGCAGTACTTC.

A word on this clonotype: A clone one base away is much larger, so this may be a read error. The chain couples TRBV30 to TRBJ2-5; TRBD1 might be the D (7 bases). Germline CDR1 GTSNPN, CDR2 SVGIG (reference sequence). The CDR3 is 16 residues long. V dropped 0 bases and J dropped 3 bases, with 17 bases sitting between them. Here the CDR3 reads CAWSVPAGGIEETQYF. As DNA, the CDR3 is TGTGCCTGGAGTGTACCGGCAGGGGGGATCGAAGAGACCCAGTACTTC.

This clonotype has only a few counts. This chain connects TRBV25-1 to TRBJ1-1; 8 positions match TRBD1. V lost 5 bases and J lost 4; bases outside the gene matches: 9. The CDR3 totals 15 residues. From germline, CDR1 is MGHDK and CDR2 SYGVNS. CDR3 nucleotides: TGTGCCAGCAGTTCCTTTACAACAGGGGGCACTGAAGCTTTCTTT. Encoded protein: CASSSFTTGGTEAFF.

The rearrangement uses TRBV6-2 or TRBV6-3 and TRBJ2-7, with D perhaps matching TRBD2 (7 bases). V lost 2 bases and J 3 bases, leaving 17 bases between the germline ends. Germline CDR1 and CDR2: MNHEY and SVGEGT. The CDR3 extends over 16 amino acids. CDR3 DNA sequence: TGTGCCAGCAGTTACCGCCTAGGGGGGGCTTTCTACGAGCAGTACTTC. Protein product: CASSYRLGGAFYEQYF.

Turning to this clonotype: The junction shows a germline mismatch at one end, possibly a read error. The J gene is TRBJ1-2, the V gene TRBV28, with D perhaps matching TRBD1 (5 bases). The germline V gene encodes CDR1 MDHEN and CDR2 SYDVKM. CDR3 length equals 15 residues. The DNA for the CDR3 is TGTGCCGGCAGTTTAGTAGGGGCGGCTCCTTATGGCTACACCTTC. This translates into CAGSLVGAAPYGYTF.

This clonotype came up many times. This sequence joins TRBV3-1 and TRBJ2-2; D uncertain. Trimming took off 4 bases at V and 6 bases at J, with 18 bases between the two ends. Germline V gene sequence: CDR1 LGHDT, CDR2 YNNKEL (reference sequence). The CDR3 runs 16 residues. The CDR3 here is CASSPLIFSLSGELFF. CDR3 sequence (DNA): TGTGCCAGCAGCCCCCTGATCTTTTCGTTATCCGGGGAGCTGTTTTTT.

This clonotype was recorded at least ten times. This chain joins TRBV3-1 and TRBJ2-7; D may be TRBD1 or TRBD2 (5 bases each). Trimming left V 4 bases short and J 4 bases short, with 17 bases between. The germline V gene encodes CDR1 LGHDT and CDR2 YNNKEL (reference sequence). This CDR3 has 15 residues. Here the CDR3 DNA reads TGTGCCAGCAGCCGTGGGACGACAGTCGGATACGAGCAGTACTTC. This gives the protein CASSRGTTVGYEQYF.

With respect to this clonotype: A much more abundant neighbour one base away suggests this may be a read error. The chain uses TRBV30 and TRBJ2-3; TRBD2 aligns across 7 bases. Unmatched junction bases numbered 5, after V lost 3 bases and J lost 2 bases. The CDR3 has 14 amino acids. Germline loops: CDR1 GTSNPN, CDR2 SVGIG (reference sequence). The DNA for the CDR3 is TGTGCCTGGAGAGAGGGACTACCCACAGATACGCAGTATTTT. This encodes CAWREGLPTDTQYF.

This rearrangement joins TRBV12-3 or TRBV12-4 to TRBJ2-6, with D maybe TRBD1 (6 bases). The ends were cut back, 4 bases at V and 0 bases at J, with 16 bases in the middle. The CDR3 consists of 18 residues. The CDR3 loop reads CASSWGTGTPSGANVLTF. Written as DNA, the CDR3 is TGTGCCAGCAGTTGGGGTACAGGGACCCCCTCTGGGGCCAACGTCCTGACTTTC.

This clonotype has only a few counts. This rearrangement joins TRBV6-2 or TRBV6-3 to TRBJ2-7; possible D gene TRBD2, 6 bases. V lost 6 bases to trimming and J lost 2 bases, with 20 bases between them. Germline assignment: CDR1 MNHEY and CDR2 SVGEGT. The CDR3 has 16 residues. The CDR3 coding sequence is TGTGCCAGCAGCCGACCTATTGATAGCGGAACCTACGAGCAGTACTTC. Translating it yields CASSRPIDSGTYEQYF.

This clonotype was seen more than once but under ten times. CDR3 region: CAISVGQGYGYTF. As DNA, the CDR3 is TGTGCCATCAGTGTTGGACAGGGCTATGGCTACACCTTC. This rearrangement joins TRBV10-3 to TRBJ1-2; 8 bases agree with TRBD1. There are 13 residues in the CDR3. V shed 4 bases, J shed 4 bases, and the junction held 2 bases outside the gene matches. Germline CDR1 ENHRY, CDR2 SYGVKD.

Ten or more counts support this clonotype. The chain employs TRBV7-2 and TRBJ2-3; the match to TRBD2 covers 8 bases. CDR3 length: 14 amino acids. Germline V gene sequence: CDR1 SGHTA, CDR2 FQGNSA. Trimming at V came to 5 bases and at J to 2 bases, leaving 3 bases not matched to a gene. Written as DNA, the CDR3 is TGTGCCAGCAGCACTAGCGGTCCCACAGATACGCAGTATTTT. Its protein product is CASSTSGPTDTQYF.

Ten or more counts support this clonotype. The chain combines TRBV2 with TRBJ2-1; 9 bases map to TRBD1. Germline loops: CDR1 SNHLY, CDR2 FYNNEI. This CDR3 has 15 residues. V was pared by 6 bases and J by 7 bases, with 10 bases of the junction left unmatched. The CDR3 nucleotides read TGTGCCAGCAGCGTCCGGGACAGGGTGGGGAATGAGCAGTTCTTC. It specifies CASSVRDRVGNEQFF.

The rearrangement uses TRBV3-1 and TRBJ1-4, with 10 nucleotides matching TRBD1. Per the germline V gene, CDR1 is LGHDT and CDR2 is YNNKEL (reference sequence). J lost 8 bases, V lost 1 base, and 7 bases had no gene match. The CDR3 is 16 amino acids. The CDR3 spells CASSQGQGAAWEKLFF. The CDR3 bases are TGTGCCAGCAGCCAAGGACAGGGGGCCGCCTGGGAAAAACTGTTTTTT. The full variable domain, in which reference TRBV3-1 and TRBJ1-4 provide the parts outside the CDR3, is DTAVSQTPKYLVTQMGNDKSIKCEQNLGHDTMYWYKQDSKKFLKIMFSYNNKELIINETVPNRFSPKSPDKAHLNLHINSLELGDSAVYFCASSQGQGAAWEKLFFGSGTQLSVL.

For this clonotype: Mismatch with germline at one junction end may stem from a read error. The chain employs TRBV29-1 and TRBJ2-3; 15 positions match TRBD2. CDR3 length: 17 amino acids. CDR1 and CDR2 (germline): SQVTM, ANQGSEA. CDR3 protein: CSVEDPGTSGRSDTQYF. CDR3 nucleotides: TGCAGCGTTGAAGATCCCGGGACTAGCGGGAGGTCAGATACACAGTATTTT.

This clonotype was detected only a few times. The chain's CDR3 is CASSYSTGGSGNTIYF. The CDR3 coding sequence is TGTGCCAGCAGTTACAGCACTGGGGGCTCTGGAAACACCATATATTTT. The chain uses TRBV6-2 or TRBV6-3 and TRBJ1-3; TRBD1 is a possible D gene (5 bases). Germline lookup yields CDR1 MNHEY and CDR2 SVGEGT. The V end was cut by 2 bases, the J end by 0 bases, with 11 bases between. The CDR3 consists of 16 residues.

This clonotype came up many times. The V gene is TRBV7-3, the J gene TRBJ1-5; 8 bases agree with TRBD1. Germline V gene data show CDR1 as SGHTA and CDR2 as FQGTGA. Germline trimming cut 5 bases from V and 7 bases from J; bases unmatched to any gene: 10. The CDR3 runs 15 residues. CDR3 amino acids: CASSRGQGAGQPQHF. The CDR3 DNA is TGTGCCAGCAGCCGAGGGCAGGGGGCTGGACAGCCCCAGCATTTT.

The chain joins TRBV7-2 to TRBJ2-1; 7 bases map to TRBD2. With V trimmed by 0 bases and J by 6 bases, 8 bases remained unmatched. The CDR3 contains 16 residues. Per the germline V gene, CDR1 is SGHTA and CDR2 is FQGNSA. CDR3 protein: CASSLAGLAVINEQFF. CDR3 DNA: TGTGCCAGCAGCTTAGCGGGTCTAGCGGTGATCAATGAGCAGTTCTTC.

This chain uses TRBV7-9 with TRBJ2-2; the D is unclear. CDR1 and CDR2 from the germline V gene are SEHNR and FQNEAQ (reference sequence). This CDR3 is built from 16 residues. The V gene lost 5 bases and the J gene lost 0 bases, with 13 bases spanning the gap. CDR3 sequence (DNA): TGTGCCAGCAGCCCCCTGCCGGTTTCGAACACCGGGGAGCTGTTTTTT. Translating gives CASSPLPVSNTGELFF. The complete variable domain, with remaining parts taken from reference TRBV7-9 and TRBJ2-2, reads DTGVSQNPRHKITKRGQNVTFRCDPISEHNRLYWYRQTLGQGPEFLTYFQNEAQLEKSRLLSDRFSAERPKGSFSTLEIQRTEQGDSAMYLCASSPLPVSNTGELFFGEGSRLTVL.

The chain uses TRBV20-1 and TRBJ2-3; TRBD1 or TRBD2 may be the D gene (5 bases each). Germline CDR1 and CDR2: DFQATT and SNEGSKA (reference sequence). This CDR3 contains 13 residues. Trimming left V 5 bases short and J 2 bases short, with 11 bases between. CDR3 residues: CSAGAGITDTQYF. CDR3 nucleotide sequence: TGCAGTGCTGGGGCGGGTATCACAGATACGCAGTATTTT.